This entry describes one T cell receptor (beta chain). The CDR3 spans 18 residues. Per germline, CDR1 SGHRS and CDR2 YFSETQ. Trimming at V came to 2 bases and at J to 0 bases, leaving 4 bases not matched to a gene. This specimen comes from a study of blood T cell repertoires in COVID-19. Study-level information: COVID-19 samples collected from the United States, Italy and Spain covered acute and convalescent phases. PBMCs, B-cell-depleted T cells, or T cells provided the cDNA or gDNA that made up the material.

In the study's own analysis: It was from reference gene primer amplification that nucleated cell counts were estimated. Clones were sequenced by immunoSEQ multiplex PCR, and TCRdb holds only the in-frame ones, with some missing. The V and J calls and the clone size are those of that table, but D and trimming were determined from the DNA. The table has about 360,000 clones, around 84% seen once. The sequence came from a human donor in a cohort sampled during active COVID-19. The chain joins TRBV5-1 to TRBJ2-2; 13 bases fit TRBD2. The specimen was peripheral blood. CDR3 in amino acids: CASSFLTSGGPNTGELFF. DNA for the CDR3: TGCGCCAGCAGCTTTCTGACTAGCGGGGGGCCGAACACCGGGGAGCTGTTTTTT. Supplemented by reference TRBV5-1 and TRBJ2-2, the full variable domain reads KAGVTQTPRYLIKTRGQQVTLSCSPISGHRSVSWYQQTPGQGLQFLFEYFSETQRNKGNFPGRFSGRQFSNSRSEMNVSTLELGDSALYLCASSFLTSGGPNTGELFFGEGSRLTVL.